This TCR beta chain was documented in a study of blood T cells in healthy people across ages. A second PCR, run for roughly 7 to 12 cycles, used a sample-barcoded 5' primer plus a J-beta primer mix. TCRdb redid the calling of the 5' RACE reads with MiXCR, one entry per CDR3 protein. The table includes 1.5 million to 2 million distinct CDR3 sequences, roughly 50% detected once. They isolated at least 6 million PBMCs from each sample. This clonotype has only a few counts. Sequencing input: blood. This sequence was found in a woman in her forties in good health.

The CDR3 here is CRAGSSGVPRYEQYF. In DNA form, the CDR3 reads TGCAGAGCGGGATCTAGCGGGGTACCTCGCTACGAGCAGTACTTC. The chain is built from TRBV20-1 and TRBJ2-7, with 9 bases lining up with TRBD2. Germline V lookup: CDR1 DFQATT, CDR2 SNEGSKA (reference sequence). The CDR3 consists of 15 residues.